The 9 T cell receptor beta chains reported below all come from one sample, sequenced in a study of blood T cell repertoires in COVID-19. Generated by immunoSEQ multiplex PCR, the TCRdb table keeps only in-frame clones and is missing some. This sample has 340,000 or so clones, with about four fifths found just once. Sequencing used peripheral blood. The receptors here all came from a young man with active or convalescent COVID-19.

This chain uses TRBV6-6 with TRBJ2-2; 8 nucleotides match TRBD2. The CDR3 runs 16 residues. Germline-derived CDR1 and CDR2 are MNHNY and SVGAGI (reference sequence). Trimming took 4 bases from V and 5 from J; bases not matched to a gene: 9. DNA for the CDR3: TGTGCCAGCAGTTGGACTAGCAGGGTACGAACCGGGGAGCTGTTTTTT. It translates to CASSWTSRVRTGELFF.

This clone was seen only a few times. The chain links TRBV12-3 or TRBV12-4 to TRBJ1-5, with a weak D call TRBD1 (5 bases). Trimming cost V 7 bases and J 5 bases, with 12 bases left between them. The CDR3 is 13 residues long. CDR3 sequence: CASMGGGHQPQHF. CDR3 bases: TGTGCCAGCATGGGGGGAGGTCATCAGCCCCAGCATTTT.

The chain has TRBV5-1 and TRBJ1-4; D may be TRBD1 (5 bases). Per germline, CDR1 SGHRS and CDR2 YFSETQ. This CDR3 is built from 14 residues. Deletions cut 0 bases from V and 7 bases from J, with 10 bases between. DNA for the CDR3: TGCGCCAGCAGCTTGGGCAGGGTACGTGAAAAACTGTTTTTT. It yields the protein CASSLGRVREKLFF.

DNA for the CDR3: TGTGCCAGCAGCTCGGGGGGGGGATTGAACACTGAAGCTTTCTTT. Its translation is CASSSGGGLNTEAFF. V gene TRBV11-2 combines with J gene TRBJ1-1, with D perhaps TRBD1 (5 bases). The V end lost 4 bases, the J end lost 0 bases, and 12 bases lay between the germline ends. The germline V gene has CDR1 SGHAT and CDR2 FQNNGV. CDR3 length equals 15 residues.

This clone was detected once. The chain couples TRBV24-1 to TRBJ2-4; D may be TRBD2 (7 bases). Trimming cost V 4 bases and J 1 base, with 10 bases left between them. CDR1 is KGHDR and CDR2 is SFDVKD in the germline V gene. This CDR3 contains 15 residues. The CDR3 nucleotides read TGTGCCACCAGTGAGGGGGGGGCGGCCAAAAACATTCAGTACTTC. Amino acid sequence: CATSEGGAAKNIQYF.

This chain connects TRBV5-1 to TRBJ2-2; D is ambiguous. Trimming took off 1 base at V and 4 bases at J, with 14 bases between the two ends. The CDR3 covers 16 residues. Germline assignment: CDR1 SGHRS and CDR2 YFSETQ. CDR3 sequence: CASSLSARVSTGELFF. Written as DNA, the CDR3 is TGCGCCAGCAGCTTGTCAGCTCGGGTGAGCACCGGGGAGCTGTTTTTT. The entire variable domain, with the rest obtained from reference TRBV5-1 and TRBJ2-2, is as follows: KAGVTQTPRYLIKTRGQQVTLSCSPISGHRSVSWYQQTPGQGLQFLFEYFSETQRNKGNFPGRFSGRQFSNSRSEMNVSTLELGDSALYLCASSLSARVSTGELFFGEGSRLTVL.

V gene TRBV25-1 combines with J gene TRBJ2-3; unclear D gene. This CDR3 contains 12 residues. Germline V gene sequence: CDR1 MGHDK, CDR2 SYGVNS. Between the trimmed V and J ends, which lost 4 bases and 1 base, there was a span of 3 bases. The DNA for the CDR3 is TGTGCCAGCAGTGTCGGCACAGATACGCAGTATTTT. Translation: CASSVGTDTQYF.

The chain recombines TRBV10-3 with TRBJ2-1; 7 positions agree with TRBD1. CDR1 and CDR2 (germline): ENHRY, SYGVKD. This CDR3 is built from 13 residues. J gave up 6 bases and V 8 bases, and 7 bases lay outside the gene matches. The CDR3 sequence is CAIGRGGGNEQFF. The CDR3 nucleotides are TGTGCCATCGGCAGAGGGGGCGGCAATGAGCAGTTCTTC.

This clone appeared once. The V call is TRBV6-5, the J call TRBJ1-1; TRBD1 agrees at 7 bases. V lost 6 bases to trimming and J lost 2 bases; unmatched junction nucleotides: 9. Germline lookup yields CDR1 MNHEY and CDR2 SVGAGI. The length of the CDR3 is 15 residues. Here the CDR3 DNA reads TGTGCCAGCAGCCCGAACAGGGGAGGCAACACTGAAGCTTTCTTT. Translation gives CASSPNRGGNTEAFF.